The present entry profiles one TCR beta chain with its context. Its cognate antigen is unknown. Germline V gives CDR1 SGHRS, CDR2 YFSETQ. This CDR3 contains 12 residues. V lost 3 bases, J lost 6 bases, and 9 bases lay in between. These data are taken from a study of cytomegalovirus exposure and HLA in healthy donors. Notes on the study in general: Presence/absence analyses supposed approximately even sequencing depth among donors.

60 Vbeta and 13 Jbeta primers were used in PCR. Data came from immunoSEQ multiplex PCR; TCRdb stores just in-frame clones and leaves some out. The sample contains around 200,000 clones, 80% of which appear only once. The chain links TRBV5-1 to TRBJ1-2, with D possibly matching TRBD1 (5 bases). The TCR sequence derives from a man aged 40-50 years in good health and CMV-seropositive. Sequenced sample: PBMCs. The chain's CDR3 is CASSSGGDGYTF. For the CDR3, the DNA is TGCGCCAGCAGCTCCGGGGGTGATGGCTACACCTTC.